The text below deals with one TCR beta chain. No antigen is known for it. This entry belongs to a study of T cell responses to AZD1222 COVID-19 vaccine. Study background: Second-dose timings of about 4 or about 12 weeks were pooled.

V was clipped by 5 bases and J by 1 base; unmatched bases: 7. There are 17 residues in the CDR3. CDR1 SGHTA and CDR2 FQGNSA come from the germline V gene. The assay was immunoSEQ multiplex PCR, and TCRdb's table has in-frame clones only and misses some. The table records approximately 110,000 clones, less than 90% of them present only once. Findings of the study overall: At baseline, seropositivity was found in only a handful of AZD1222 recipients.

This receptor was obtained from an adult in good health. The chain carries TRBV7-2 and TRBJ2-3, with TRBD2 matching 12 bases. This specimen was peripheral blood, taken on day 0 of AZD1222 vaccination. CDR3 sequence (DNA): TGTGCCAGCAGCGGACTAGCGGGGACTTTGGGCACAGATACGCAGTATTTT. The encoded protein is CASSGLAGTLGTDTQYF.